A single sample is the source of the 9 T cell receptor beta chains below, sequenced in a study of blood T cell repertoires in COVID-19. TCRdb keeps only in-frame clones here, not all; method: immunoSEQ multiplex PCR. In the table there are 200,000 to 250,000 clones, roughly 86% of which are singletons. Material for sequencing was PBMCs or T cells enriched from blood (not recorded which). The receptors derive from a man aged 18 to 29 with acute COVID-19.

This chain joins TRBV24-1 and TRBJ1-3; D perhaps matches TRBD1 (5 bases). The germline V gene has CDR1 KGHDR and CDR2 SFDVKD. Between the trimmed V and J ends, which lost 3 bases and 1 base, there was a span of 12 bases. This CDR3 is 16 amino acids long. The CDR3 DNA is TGTGCCACCAGTGATCCGGGGGGGGAGTCTGGAAACACCATATATTTT. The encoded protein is CATSDPGGESGNTIYF.

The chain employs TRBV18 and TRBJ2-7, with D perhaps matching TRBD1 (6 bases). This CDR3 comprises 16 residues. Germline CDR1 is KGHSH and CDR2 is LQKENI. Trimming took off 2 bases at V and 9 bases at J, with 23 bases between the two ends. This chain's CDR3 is CASSPVTGYAAGGQYF. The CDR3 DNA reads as TGTGCCAGCTCACCAGTAACAGGGTACGCGGCAGGAGGGCAGTACTTC.

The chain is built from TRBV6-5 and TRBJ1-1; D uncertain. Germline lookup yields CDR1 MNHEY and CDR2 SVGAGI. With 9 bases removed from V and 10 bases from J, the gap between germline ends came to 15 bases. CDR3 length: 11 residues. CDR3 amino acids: CASEEAMGAFF. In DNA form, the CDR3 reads TGTGCCAGTGAGGAGGCGATGGGAGCTTTCTTT.

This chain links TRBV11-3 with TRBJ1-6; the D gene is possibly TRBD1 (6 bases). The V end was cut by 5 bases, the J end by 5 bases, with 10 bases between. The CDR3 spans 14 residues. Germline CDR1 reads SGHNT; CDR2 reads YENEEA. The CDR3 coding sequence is TGTGCCAGCAGCATGGACAGCCATAATTCACCCCTCCACTTT. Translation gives CASSMDSHNSPLHF.

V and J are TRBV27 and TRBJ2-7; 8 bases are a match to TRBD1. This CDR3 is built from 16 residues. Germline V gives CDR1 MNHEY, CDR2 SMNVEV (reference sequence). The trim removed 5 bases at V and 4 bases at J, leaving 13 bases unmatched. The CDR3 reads CASSPIYRGTNYEQYF. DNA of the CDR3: TGTGCCAGCAGTCCCATTTACAGGGGGACAAATTACGAGCAGTACTTC.

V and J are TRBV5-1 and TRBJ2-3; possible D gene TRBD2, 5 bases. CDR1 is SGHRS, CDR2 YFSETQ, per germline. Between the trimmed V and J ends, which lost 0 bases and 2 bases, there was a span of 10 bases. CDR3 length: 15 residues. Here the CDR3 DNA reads TGCGCCAGCAGCTTGGGGCTAGCATACACAGATACGCAGTATTTT. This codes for CASSLGLAYTDTQYF.

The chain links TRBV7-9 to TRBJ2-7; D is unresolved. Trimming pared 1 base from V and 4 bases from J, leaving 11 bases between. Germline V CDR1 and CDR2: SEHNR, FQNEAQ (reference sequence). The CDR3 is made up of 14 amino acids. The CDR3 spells CASSLGVSLYEQYF. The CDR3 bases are TGTGCCAGCAGCTTAGGTGTGTCGTTATACGAGCAGTACTTC.

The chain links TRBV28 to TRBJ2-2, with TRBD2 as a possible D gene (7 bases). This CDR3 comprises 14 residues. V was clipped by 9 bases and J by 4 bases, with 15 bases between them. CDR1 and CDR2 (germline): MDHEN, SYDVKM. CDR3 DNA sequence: TGTGCCAGTGGAAGGGGGGGTGGCACCGGGGAGCTGTTTTTT. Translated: CASGRGGGTGELFF.

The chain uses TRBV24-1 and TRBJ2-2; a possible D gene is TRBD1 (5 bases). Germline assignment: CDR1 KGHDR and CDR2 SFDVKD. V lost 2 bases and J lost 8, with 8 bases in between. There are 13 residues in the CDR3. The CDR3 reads CATSDYWTGELFF. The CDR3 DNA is TGTGCCACCAGTGATTACTGGACAGGGGAGCTGTTTTTT.